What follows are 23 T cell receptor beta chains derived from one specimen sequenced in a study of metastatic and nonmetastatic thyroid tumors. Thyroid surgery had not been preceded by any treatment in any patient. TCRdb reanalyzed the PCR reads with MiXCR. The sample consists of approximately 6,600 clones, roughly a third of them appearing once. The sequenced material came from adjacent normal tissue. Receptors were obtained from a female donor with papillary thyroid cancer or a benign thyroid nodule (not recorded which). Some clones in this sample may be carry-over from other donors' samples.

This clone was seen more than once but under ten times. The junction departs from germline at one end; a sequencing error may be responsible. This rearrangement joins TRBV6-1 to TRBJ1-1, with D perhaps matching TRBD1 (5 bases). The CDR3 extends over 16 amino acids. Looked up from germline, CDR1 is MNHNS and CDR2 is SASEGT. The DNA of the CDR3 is TGTGCCAGCAGTTTCTGGACATGGGTTCTTAACACTGAAGCTTTCTTC. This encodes CASSFWTWVLNTEAFF.

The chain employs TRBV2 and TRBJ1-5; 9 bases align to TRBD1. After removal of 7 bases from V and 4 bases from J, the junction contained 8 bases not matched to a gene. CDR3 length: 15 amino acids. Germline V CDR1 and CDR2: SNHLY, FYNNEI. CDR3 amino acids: CASTMTGGGNQPQHF. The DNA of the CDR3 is TGTGCCAGCACTATGACAGGGGGGGGAAATCAGCCCCAGCATTTT.

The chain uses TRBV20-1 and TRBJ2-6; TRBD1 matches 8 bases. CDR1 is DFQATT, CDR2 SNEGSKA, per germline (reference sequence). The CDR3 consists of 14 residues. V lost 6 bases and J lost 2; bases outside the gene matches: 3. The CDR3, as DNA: TGCAGTGCCCCAGGGGGCGCTGGGGCCAACGTCCTGACTTTC. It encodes CSAPGGAGANVLTF.

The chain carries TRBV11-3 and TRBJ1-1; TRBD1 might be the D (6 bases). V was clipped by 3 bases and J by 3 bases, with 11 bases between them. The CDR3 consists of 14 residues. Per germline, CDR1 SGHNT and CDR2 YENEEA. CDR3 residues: CASSFSGEDTEAFF. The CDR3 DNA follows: TGTGCCAGCAGCTTTTCAGGGGAGGACACTGAAGCTTTCTTT. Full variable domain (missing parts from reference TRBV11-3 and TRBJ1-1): EAGVVQSPRYKIIEKKQPVAFWCNPISGHNTLYWYLQNLGQGPELLIRYENEEAVDDSQLPKDRFSAERLKGVDSTLKIQPAELGDSAVYLCASSFSGEDTEAFFGQGTRLTVV.

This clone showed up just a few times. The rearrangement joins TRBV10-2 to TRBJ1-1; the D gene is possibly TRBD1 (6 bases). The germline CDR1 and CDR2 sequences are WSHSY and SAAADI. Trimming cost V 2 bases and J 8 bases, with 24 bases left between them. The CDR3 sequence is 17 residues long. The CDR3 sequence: CASSEPGQLGRGGEAFF. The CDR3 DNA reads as TGCGCCAGCAGTGAGCCTGGGCAGTTGGGGCGAGGGGGGGAAGCTTTCTTT.

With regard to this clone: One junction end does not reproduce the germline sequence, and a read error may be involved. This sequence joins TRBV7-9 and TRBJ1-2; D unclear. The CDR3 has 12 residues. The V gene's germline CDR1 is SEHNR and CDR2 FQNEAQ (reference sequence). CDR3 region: CPSRPQREGYTF. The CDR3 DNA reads TGTCCCAGCCGCCCACAGCGTGAGGGCTACACCTTC. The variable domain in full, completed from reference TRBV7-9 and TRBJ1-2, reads DTGVSQNPRHKITKRGQNVTFRCDPISEHNRLYWYRQTLGQGPEFLTYFQNEAQLEKSRLLSDRFSAERPKGSFSTLEIQRTEQGDSAMYLCPSRPQREGYTFGSGTRLTVV.

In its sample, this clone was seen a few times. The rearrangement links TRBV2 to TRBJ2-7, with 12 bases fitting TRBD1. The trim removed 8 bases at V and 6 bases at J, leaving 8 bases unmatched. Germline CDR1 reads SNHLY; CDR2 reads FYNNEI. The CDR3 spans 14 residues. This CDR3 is CASYPGTGGREQYF. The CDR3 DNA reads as TGTGCCAGCTACCCCGGGACAGGGGGCCGCGAGCAGTACTTC.

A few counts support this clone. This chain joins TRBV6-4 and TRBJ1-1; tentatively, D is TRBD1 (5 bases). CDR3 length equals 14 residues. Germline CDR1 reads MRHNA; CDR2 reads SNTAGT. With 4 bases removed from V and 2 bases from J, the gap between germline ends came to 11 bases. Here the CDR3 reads CASSVCGGNTEAFF. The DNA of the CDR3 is TGTGCCAGCAGTGTGTGTGGGGGTAACACTGAAGCTTTCTTT.

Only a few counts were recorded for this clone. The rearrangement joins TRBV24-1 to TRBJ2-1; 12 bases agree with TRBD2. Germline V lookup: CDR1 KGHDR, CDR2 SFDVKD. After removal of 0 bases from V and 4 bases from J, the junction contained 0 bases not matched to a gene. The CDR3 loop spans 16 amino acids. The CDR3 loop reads CATSDLLAGGYNEQFF. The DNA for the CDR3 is TGTGCCACCAGTGATTTGCTAGCGGGAGGGTACAATGAGCAGTTCTTC.

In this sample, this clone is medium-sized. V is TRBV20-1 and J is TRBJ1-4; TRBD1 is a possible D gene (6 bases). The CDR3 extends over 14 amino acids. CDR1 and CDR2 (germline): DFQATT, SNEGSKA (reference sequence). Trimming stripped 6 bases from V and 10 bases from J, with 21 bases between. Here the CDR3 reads CSALPDKGVGKLFF. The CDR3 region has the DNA TGCAGTGCCCTGCCGGACAAGGGGGTAGGAAAACTGTTTTTT.

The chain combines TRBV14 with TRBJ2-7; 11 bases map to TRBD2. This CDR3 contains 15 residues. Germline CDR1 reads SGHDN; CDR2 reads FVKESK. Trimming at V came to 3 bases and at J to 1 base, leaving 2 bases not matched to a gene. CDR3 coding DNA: TGTGCCAGCAGCCAGACTAGCGGGATTTCCTACGAGCAGTACTTC. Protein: CASSQTSGISYEQYF.

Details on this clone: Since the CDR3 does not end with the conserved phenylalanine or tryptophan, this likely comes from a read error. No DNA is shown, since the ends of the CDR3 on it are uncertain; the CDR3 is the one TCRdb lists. CDR3 sequence reads: CASRPQGAGGNTKYV. The rearrangement joins TRBV6-1 to TRBJ1-3; TRBD1, the D gene given by the table, was not confirmed from the DNA. The CDR3 length is 15 residues, termini included. The germline V gene has CDR1 MNHNS and CDR2 SASEGT.

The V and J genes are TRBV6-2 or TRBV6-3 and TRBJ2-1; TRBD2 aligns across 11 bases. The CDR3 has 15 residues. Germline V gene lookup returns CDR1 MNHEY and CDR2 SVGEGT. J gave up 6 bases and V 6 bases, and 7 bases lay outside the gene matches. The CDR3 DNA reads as TGTGCCAGCAGATTGATGGGGACTAGCGGCAATGAGCAGTTCTTC. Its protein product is CASRLMGTSGNEQFF.

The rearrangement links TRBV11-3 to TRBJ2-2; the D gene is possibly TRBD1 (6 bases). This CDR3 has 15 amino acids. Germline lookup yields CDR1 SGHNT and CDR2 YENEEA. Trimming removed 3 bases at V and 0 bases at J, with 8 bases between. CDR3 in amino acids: CASSFTGTNTGELFF. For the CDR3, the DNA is TGTGCCAGCAGCTTTACAGGGACGAACACCGGGGAGCTGTTTTTT.

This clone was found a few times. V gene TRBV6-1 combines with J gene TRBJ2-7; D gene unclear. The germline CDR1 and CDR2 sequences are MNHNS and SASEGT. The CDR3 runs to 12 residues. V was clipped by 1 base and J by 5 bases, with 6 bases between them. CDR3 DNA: TGTGCCAGCAGTGAAGTCCCCCACGAGCAGTACTTC. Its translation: CASSEVPHEQYF.

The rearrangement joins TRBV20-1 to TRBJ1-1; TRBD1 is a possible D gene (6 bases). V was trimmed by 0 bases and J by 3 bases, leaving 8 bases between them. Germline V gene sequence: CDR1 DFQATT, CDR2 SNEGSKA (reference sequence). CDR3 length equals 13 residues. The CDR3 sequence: CSAREGADTEAFF. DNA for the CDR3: TGCAGTGCTAGAGAGGGGGCGGACACTGAAGCTTTCTTT.

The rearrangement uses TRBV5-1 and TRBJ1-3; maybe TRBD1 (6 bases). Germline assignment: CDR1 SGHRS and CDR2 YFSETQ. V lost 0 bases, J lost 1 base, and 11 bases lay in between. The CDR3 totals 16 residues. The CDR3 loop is CASSLVGGESGNTIYF. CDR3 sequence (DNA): TGCGCCAGCAGCTTGGTCGGGGGCGAATCTGGAAACACCATATATTTT.

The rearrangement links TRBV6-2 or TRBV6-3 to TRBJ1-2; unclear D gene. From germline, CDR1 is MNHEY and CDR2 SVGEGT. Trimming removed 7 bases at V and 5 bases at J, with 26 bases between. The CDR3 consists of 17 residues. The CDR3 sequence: CASIGGTRRSRRYGYTF. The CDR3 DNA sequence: TGTGCCAGCATTGGTGGTACAAGGAGAAGTCGACGGTATGGCTACACCTTC.

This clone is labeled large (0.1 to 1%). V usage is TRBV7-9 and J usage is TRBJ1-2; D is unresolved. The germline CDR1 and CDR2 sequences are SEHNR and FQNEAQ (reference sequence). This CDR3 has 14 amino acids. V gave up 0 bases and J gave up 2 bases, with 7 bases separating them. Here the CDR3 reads CASSLASGNYGYTF. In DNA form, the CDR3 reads TGTGCCAGCAGCTTAGCGAGTGGGAACTATGGCTACACCTTC. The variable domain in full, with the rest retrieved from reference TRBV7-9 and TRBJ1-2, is DTGVSQNPRHKITKRGQNVTFRCDPISEHNRLYWYRQTLGQGPEFLTYFQNEAQLEKSRLLSDRFSAERPKGSFSTLEIQRTEQGDSAMYLCASSLASGNYGYTFGSGTRLTVV.

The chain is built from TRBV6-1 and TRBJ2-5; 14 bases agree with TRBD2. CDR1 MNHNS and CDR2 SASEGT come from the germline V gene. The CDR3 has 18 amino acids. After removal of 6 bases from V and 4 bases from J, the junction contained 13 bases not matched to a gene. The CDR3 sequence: CASSRRTSGGTGLETQYF. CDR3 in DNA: TGTGCCAGCAGCCGTCGGACTAGCGGGGGGACCGGCTTAGAGACCCAGTACTTC.

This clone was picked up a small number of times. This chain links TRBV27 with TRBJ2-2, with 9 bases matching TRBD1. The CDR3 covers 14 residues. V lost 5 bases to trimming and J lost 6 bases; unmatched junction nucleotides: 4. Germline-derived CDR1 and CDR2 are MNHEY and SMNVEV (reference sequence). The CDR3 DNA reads TGTGCCAGCAGTCTCGACAGGGGGGCCGGGGAGCTGTTTTTT. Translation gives CASSLDRGAGELFF.

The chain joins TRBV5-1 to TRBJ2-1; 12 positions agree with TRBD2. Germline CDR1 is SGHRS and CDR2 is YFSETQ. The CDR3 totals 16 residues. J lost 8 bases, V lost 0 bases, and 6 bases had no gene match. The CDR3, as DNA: TGCGCCAGCAGCTTGGAACTAGCGGGAGGTAAGGATGAGCAGTTCTTC. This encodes CASSLELAGGKDEQFF.

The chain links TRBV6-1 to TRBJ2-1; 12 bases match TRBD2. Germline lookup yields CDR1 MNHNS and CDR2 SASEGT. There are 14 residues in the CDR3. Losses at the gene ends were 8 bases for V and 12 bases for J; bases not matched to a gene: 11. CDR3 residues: CASRETSGSGVQFF. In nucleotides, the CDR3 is TGTGCCAGCCGGGAGACTAGCGGGAGTGGGGTGCAGTTCTTC.